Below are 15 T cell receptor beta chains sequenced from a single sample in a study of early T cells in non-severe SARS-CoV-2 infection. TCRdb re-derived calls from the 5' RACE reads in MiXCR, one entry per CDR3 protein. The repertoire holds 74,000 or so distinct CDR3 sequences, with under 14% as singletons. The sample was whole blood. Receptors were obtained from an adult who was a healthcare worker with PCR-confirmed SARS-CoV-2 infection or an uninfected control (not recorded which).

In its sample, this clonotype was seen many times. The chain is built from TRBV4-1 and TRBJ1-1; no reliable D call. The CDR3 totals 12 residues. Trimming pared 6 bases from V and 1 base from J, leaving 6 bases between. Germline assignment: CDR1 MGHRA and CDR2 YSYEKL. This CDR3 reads CASSPGNTEAFF. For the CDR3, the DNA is TGCGCCAGCAGTCCCGGGAACACTGAAGCTTTCTTT.

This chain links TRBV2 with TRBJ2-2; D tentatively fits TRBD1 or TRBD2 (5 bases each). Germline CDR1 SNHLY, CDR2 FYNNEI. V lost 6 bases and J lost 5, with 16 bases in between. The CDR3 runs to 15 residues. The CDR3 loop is CASRRTRWGTGELFF. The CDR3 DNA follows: TGTGCCAGCAGGAGGACACGGTGGGGGACCGGGGAGCTGTTTTTT.

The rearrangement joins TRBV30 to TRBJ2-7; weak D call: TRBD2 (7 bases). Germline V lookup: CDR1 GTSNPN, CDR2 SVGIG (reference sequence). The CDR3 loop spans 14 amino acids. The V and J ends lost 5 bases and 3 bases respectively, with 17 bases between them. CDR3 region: CAWSPGGSLYEQYF. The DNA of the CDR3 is TGTGCCTGGTCGCCGGGGGGCAGCCTCTACGAGCAGTACTTC.

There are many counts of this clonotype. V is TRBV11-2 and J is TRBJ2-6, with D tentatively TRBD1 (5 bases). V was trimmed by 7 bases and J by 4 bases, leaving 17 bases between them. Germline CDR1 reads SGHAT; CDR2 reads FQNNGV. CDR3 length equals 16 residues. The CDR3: CASKKLGDAGANVLTF. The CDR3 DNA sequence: TGTGCCAGCAAAAAGCTAGGGGATGCCGGGGCCAACGTCCTGACTTTC.

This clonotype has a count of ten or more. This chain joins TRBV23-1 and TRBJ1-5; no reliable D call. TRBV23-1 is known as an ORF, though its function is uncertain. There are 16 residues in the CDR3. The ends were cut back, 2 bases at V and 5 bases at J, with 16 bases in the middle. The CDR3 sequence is CASSQIPGIGYQPQHF. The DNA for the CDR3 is TGCGCCAGCAGTCAAATCCCGGGAATAGGGTATCAGCCCCAGCATTTT.

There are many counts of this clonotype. Here the CDR3 reads CASSYATGSGYTF. The CDR3 DNA is TGTGCCAGCAGTTACGCCACAGGGTCTGGCTACACCTTC. V and J are TRBV6-6 and TRBJ1-2; TRBD1 is a possible D gene (6 bases). Trimming removed 2 bases from V and 7 bases from J, with 11 bases in between. The CDR3 extends over 13 amino acids. Per the germline V gene, CDR1 is MNHNY and CDR2 is SVGAGI (reference sequence).

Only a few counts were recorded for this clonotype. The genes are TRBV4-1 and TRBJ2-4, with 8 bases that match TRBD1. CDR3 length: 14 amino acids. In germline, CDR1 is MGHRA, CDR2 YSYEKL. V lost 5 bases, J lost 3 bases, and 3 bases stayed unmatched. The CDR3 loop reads CASSAGGGKNIQYF. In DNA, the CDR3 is TGCGCCAGCAGCGCAGGGGGCGGCAAAAACATTCAGTACTTC.

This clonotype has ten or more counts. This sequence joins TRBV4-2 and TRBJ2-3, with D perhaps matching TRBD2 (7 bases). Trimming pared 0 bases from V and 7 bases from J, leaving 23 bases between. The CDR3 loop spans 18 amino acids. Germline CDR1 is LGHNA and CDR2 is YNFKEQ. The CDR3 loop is CASSQEPPRGRGVNTQYF. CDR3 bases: TGTGCCAGCAGCCAAGAGCCCCCTCGGGGGAGGGGGGTCAATACGCAGTATTTT.

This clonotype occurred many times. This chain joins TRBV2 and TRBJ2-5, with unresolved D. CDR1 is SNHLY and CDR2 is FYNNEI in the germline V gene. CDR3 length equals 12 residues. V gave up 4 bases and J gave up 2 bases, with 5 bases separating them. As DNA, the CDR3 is TGTGCCAGCAGTGGGATACAAGAGACCCAGTACTTC. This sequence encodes CASSGIQETQYF.

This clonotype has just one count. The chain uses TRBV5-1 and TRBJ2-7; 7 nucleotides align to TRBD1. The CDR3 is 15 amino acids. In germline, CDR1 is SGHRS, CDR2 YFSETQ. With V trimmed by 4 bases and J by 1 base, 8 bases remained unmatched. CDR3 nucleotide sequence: TGCGCCAGCAGCGCTGGGACAGAGAAATCCTACGAGCAGTACTTC. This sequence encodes CASSAGTEKSYEQYF.

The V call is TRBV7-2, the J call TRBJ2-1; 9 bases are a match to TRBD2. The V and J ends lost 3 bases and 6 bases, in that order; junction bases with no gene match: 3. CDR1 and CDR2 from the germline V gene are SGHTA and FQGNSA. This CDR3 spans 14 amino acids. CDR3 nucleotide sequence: TGTGCCAGCAGCTTTGATAGCGGGGGCAATGAGCAGTTCTTC. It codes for CASSFDSGGNEQFF. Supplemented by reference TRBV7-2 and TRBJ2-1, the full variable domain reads GAGVSQSPSNKVTEKGKDVELRCDPISGHTALYWYRQSLGQGLEFLIYFQGNSAPDKSGLPSDRFSAERTGGSVSTLTIQRTQQEDSAVYLCASSFDSGGNEQFFGPGTRLTVL.

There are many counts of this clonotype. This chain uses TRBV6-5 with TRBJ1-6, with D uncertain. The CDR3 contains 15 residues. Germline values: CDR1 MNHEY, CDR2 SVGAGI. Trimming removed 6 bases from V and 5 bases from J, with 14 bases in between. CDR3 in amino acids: CASSPSRGDNSPLHF. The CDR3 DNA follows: TGTGCCAGCAGCCCATCAAGAGGCGATAATTCACCCCTCCACTTT.

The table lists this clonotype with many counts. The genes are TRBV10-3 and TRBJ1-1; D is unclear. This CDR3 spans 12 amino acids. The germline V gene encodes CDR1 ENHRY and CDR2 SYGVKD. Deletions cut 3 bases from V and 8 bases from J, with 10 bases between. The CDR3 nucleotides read TGTGCCATCAGTGAATACCCGCGGGAAGCTTTCTTT. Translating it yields CAISEYPREAFF.

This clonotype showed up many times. The CDR3 loop is CASSEEGLAGVTDTGELFF. CDR3 DNA: TGTGCCAGCAGTGAAGAGGGACTAGCGGGAGTCACCGACACCGGGGAGCTGTTTTTT. J is TRBJ2-2 and V is TRBV6-1, with 14 bases lining up with TRBD2. This CDR3 contains 19 residues. With 1 base clipped from V and 3 bases from J, the junction kept 7 bases outside the gene matches. The V gene's germline CDR1 is MNHNS and CDR2 SASEGT.

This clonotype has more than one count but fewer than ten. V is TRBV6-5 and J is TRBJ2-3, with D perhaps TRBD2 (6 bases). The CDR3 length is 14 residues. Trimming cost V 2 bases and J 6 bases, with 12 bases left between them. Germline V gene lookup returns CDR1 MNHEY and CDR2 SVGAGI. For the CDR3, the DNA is TGTGCCAGCAGTTACGACTCCGCGGGGGATACGCAGTATTTT. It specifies CASSYDSAGDTQYF.